One sample yielded the 3 T cell receptor beta chains listed below, sequenced in a study of monozygotic twins with inflammatory bowel disease. TCRdb reworked the 5' RACE reads into one entry per CDR3 protein, no DNA. Here the sample table reports just over 300,000 distinct CDR3 sequences. Sequencing was carried out using blood. The receptors stem from a human donor with ulcerative colitis or Crohn's disease, or a healthy co-twin of an affected twin (not recorded which).

The genes are TRBV25-1 and TRBJ1-6; without DNA, the TCRdb call of TRBD1 cannot be checked. Per germline, CDR1 MGHDK and CDR2 SYGVNS. This CDR3 comprises 18 residues. CDR3 region: CASSESQGREGYNSPLHF.

The CDR3: CASRTRLAGGKNIQYF. The chain couples TRBV28 to TRBJ2-4; TCRdb proposes TRBD2, but this gene call is untestable without DNA. Germline V lookup: CDR1 MDHEN, CDR2 SYDVKM. The CDR3 contains 16 residues.

This chain uses TRBV6-5 with TRBJ2-7. The CDR3 runs to 16 residues. Germline CDR1 MNHEY, CDR2 SVGAGI. CDR3 sequence reads: CASSYSILYSSYEQYF.